The next 26 T cell receptor beta chains were all read from a single sample in a study of early T cells in non-severe SARS-CoV-2 infection. Each CDR3 protein is one row after TCRdb ran MiXCR on the 5' RACE reads. In the table there are tens of thousands of distinct CDR3 sequences, 9.3% of which are singletons. Source material: whole blood. The receptors were gathered from an adult who was a healthcare worker with PCR-confirmed SARS-CoV-2 infection or an uninfected control (not recorded which).

This clonotype came up many times. The gene calls are TRBV7-9 and TRBJ1-1; no definite D call. The length of the CDR3 is 14 residues. The germline CDR1 and CDR2 sequences are SEHNR and FQNEAQ (reference sequence). V lost 5 bases and J lost 4, with 14 bases in between. CDR3 sequence reads: CASSPTLLATEAFF. DNA for the CDR3: TGTGCCAGCAGCCCCACCCTCCTCGCCACTGAAGCTTTCTTT.

The rearrangement links TRBV7-8 to TRBJ2-7; TRBD2 might be the D (7 bases). This CDR3 contains 16 residues. The V and J ends lost 5 bases and 3 bases respectively, with 20 bases between them. CDR1 is SGHVS and CDR2 is FQNEAQ in the germline V gene. The CDR3 nucleotides read TGTGCCAGCAGCCCCAAGGGGGGGCAAGGGATCTACGAGCAGTACTTC. Protein: CASSPKGGQGIYEQYF.

This clonotype was found many times. The gene calls are TRBV28 and TRBJ2-7; D is possibly TRBD2 (7 bases). Germline lookup yields CDR1 MDHEN and CDR2 SYDVKM. CDR3 size: 11 residues. Trimming pared 11 bases from V and 5 bases from J, leaving 13 bases between. DNA for the CDR3: TGTGCCTCATTCGGGGGGCACGAGCAGTACTTC. It is translated as CASFGGHEQYF.

This clonotype was counted a few times. The gene calls are TRBV29-1 and TRBJ1-1; D not resolved. Germline V gene data show CDR1 as SQVTM and CDR2 as ANQGSEA. V was trimmed by 7 bases and J by 5 bases, leaving 14 bases between them. CDR3 size: 12 residues. CDR3 protein: CSGTDPRTEAFF. As DNA, the CDR3 is TGCAGCGGGACGGATCCGCGGACTGAAGCTTTCTTT.

This clonotype was detected a few times. V and J are TRBV2 and TRBJ2-1; D not resolved. This CDR3 region has 15 residues. V was cut by 2 bases and J by 0 bases, with 8 bases left in between. CDR1 is SNHLY and CDR2 is FYNNEI in the germline V gene. CDR3 sequence: CASSEPHSSYNEQFF. The CDR3 DNA reads as TGTGCCAGCAGTGAACCGCACAGCTCCTACAATGAGCAGTTCTTC.

The V call is TRBV28, the J call TRBJ2-3, with D possibly being TRBD2 (7 bases). The V end lost 7 bases, the J end lost 5 bases, and 13 bases lay between the germline ends. CDR3 length equals 13 residues. Per germline, CDR1 MDHEN and CDR2 SYDVKM. The CDR3 DNA follows: TGTGCCAGCACCGGGGGGCAGGGAGATACGCAGTATTTT. Translation: CASTGGQGDTQYF. Together with reference TRBV28 and TRBJ2-3, the CDR3 gives the full variable domain: DVKVTQSSRYLVKRTGEKVFLECVQDMDHENMFWYRQDPGLGLRLIYFSYDVKMKEKGDIPEGYSVSREKKERFSLILESASTNQTSMYLCASTGGQGDTQYFGPGTRLTVL.

This clonotype was counted a few times. The V and J genes are TRBV4-2 and TRBJ2-1; TRBD2 matches at 7 bases. This CDR3 spans 17 amino acids. CDR1 LGHNA and CDR2 YNFKEQ come from the germline V gene. V lost 3 bases and J lost 6; bases outside the gene matches: 14. The CDR3 sequence is CASSHPAEGGPGNEQFF. CDR3 nucleotides: TGTGCCAGCAGCCATCCGGCGGAGGGAGGGCCTGGCAATGAGCAGTTCTTC.

The rearrangement uses TRBV6-2 or TRBV6-3 and TRBJ2-3, with TRBD1 as a possible D gene (6 bases). The V and J ends lost 9 bases and 1 base respectively, with 11 bases between them. CDR1 and CDR2 from the germline V gene are MNHEY and SVGEGT. The CDR3 consists of 13 residues. CDR3 DNA: TGTGCCAGGGGGGCATATGGCACAGATACGCAGTATTTT. It specifies CARGAYGTDTQYF.

This clonotype was picked up a small number of times. The rearrangement uses TRBV20-1 and TRBJ2-1; 8 bases match TRBD2. Germline trimming cut 3 bases from V and 6 bases from J; bases unmatched to any gene: 7. CDR1 and CDR2 (germline): DFQATT, SNEGSKA (reference sequence). This CDR3 has 14 residues. The CDR3 loop is CSASGSGIGNEQFF. DNA for the CDR3: TGCAGTGCTAGCGGTAGCGGGATAGGCAATGAGCAGTTCTTC.

This clonotype was recorded many times. This chain links TRBV6-2 or TRBV6-3 with TRBJ1-2, with D hard to call. CDR3 length: 13 residues. Trimming left V 4 bases short and J 6 bases short, with 12 bases between. The germline V gene has CDR1 MNHEY and CDR2 SVGEGT. The CDR3 sequence: CASSSKGRHGYTF. The DNA for the CDR3 is TGTGCCAGCAGTTCCAAAGGACGGCATGGCTACACCTTC.

V and J are TRBV6-1 and TRBJ1-3; maybe TRBD1 (5 bases). The V and J ends lost 4 bases and 4 bases respectively, with 14 bases between them. Germline CDR1 is MNHNS and CDR2 is SASEGT. CDR3 length equals 15 residues. This chain's CDR3 is CASSVGTARGNTIYF. In DNA form, the CDR3 reads TGTGCCAGCAGTGTCGGGACGGCGCGGGGAAACACCATATATTTT.

This clonotype was found many times. J is TRBJ1-5 and V is TRBV12-3 or TRBV12-4, with TRBD1 identical over 10 bases. The V segment lost 5 bases and the J segment 7 bases; nucleotides outside the gene matches: 8. The CDR3 contains 15 residues. The CDR3 protein is CASSTRTGGRQPQHF. The DNA for the CDR3 is TGTGCCAGCAGTACCAGGACAGGGGGTAGGCAGCCCCAGCATTTT.

Ten or more counts support this clonotype. J is TRBJ1-1 and V is TRBV5-1; D gene uncertain. V was shortened by 0 bases and J by 0 bases, with 6 bases between the two germline ends. The CDR3 covers 14 residues. CDR1 and CDR2 from the germline V gene are SGHRS and YFSETQ. CDR3 sequence: CASSLGTVNTEAFF. DNA for the CDR3: TGCGCCAGCAGCTTGGGGACGGTGAACACTGAAGCTTTCTTT.

The rearrangement joins TRBV7-9 to TRBJ1-6, with TRBD1 identical over 10 bases. Germline V gene sequence: CDR1 SEHNR, CDR2 FQNEAQ (reference sequence). The CDR3 contains 17 residues. The ends lost 3 bases at V and 2 bases at J; junction bases unmatched: 4. CDR3 residues: CASSFYGQGAYNSPLHF. The CDR3 coding sequence is TGTGCCAGCAGCTTTTACGGACAGGGGGCCTATAATTCACCCCTCCACTTT.

CDR3: CASSLLDSGDEQFF. Here the CDR3 DNA reads TGTGCCAGCAGCTTATTAGACTCCGGGGATGAGCAGTTCTTC. The J gene is TRBJ2-1, the V gene TRBV11-3; maybe TRBD2 (5 bases). CDR1 is SGHNT and CDR2 is YENEEA in the germline V gene. V gave up 2 bases and J gave up 8 bases, with 13 bases separating them. This CDR3 comprises 14 residues. Full variable domain (missing parts from reference TRBV11-3 and TRBJ2-1): EAGVVQSPRYKIIEKKQPVAFWCNPISGHNTLYWYLQNLGQGPELLIRYENEEAVDDSQLPKDRFSAERLKGVDSTLKIQPAELGDSAVYLCASSLLDSGDEQFFGPGTRLTVL.

This clonotype was seen many times. The chain combines TRBV7-6 with TRBJ1-5; D is unresolved. Germline lookup yields CDR1 SGHVS and CDR2 FNYEAQ. The CDR3 is 14 residues long. V was shortened by 0 bases and J by 5 bases, with 8 bases between the two germline ends. DNA for the CDR3: TGTGCCAGCAGCTTAGCCTATACTGATCAGCCCCAGCATTTT. This gives the protein CASSLAYTDQPQHF.

The gene calls are TRBV12-3 or TRBV12-4 and TRBJ2-3; D could derive from TRBD1 or TRBD2 (6 bases each). The V end was cut by 4 bases, the J end by 2 bases, with 13 bases between. The CDR3 totals 15 residues. DNA of the CDR3: TGTGCCAGCAGTTACCGGGGGCGTAACACAGATACGCAGTATTTT. Its protein is CASSYRGRNTDTQYF.

This clonotype was seen many times. This chain connects TRBV24-1 to TRBJ1-1, with D perhaps matching TRBD1 (5 bases). This CDR3 is built from 14 residues. Trimming cost V 4 bases and J 6 bases, with 14 bases left between them. Germline CDR1 reads KGHDR; CDR2 reads SFDVKD. The CDR3 is CATSDPTVSSEAFF. CDR3 sequence (DNA): TGTGCCACCAGTGACCCGACAGTGAGCTCTGAAGCTTTCTTT.

This clonotype came up many times. The rearrangement links TRBV7-9 to TRBJ2-7; TRBD2 aligns across 13 bases. The CDR3 length is 17 residues. CDR1 is SEHNR and CDR2 is FQNEAQ in the germline V gene (reference sequence). With V trimmed by 0 bases and J by 2 bases, 4 bases remained unmatched. CDR3 loop: CASSLAGTSGTTYEQYF. In DNA, the CDR3 is TGTGCCAGCAGCTTAGCGGGGACTAGCGGGACTACCTACGAGCAGTACTTC.

V usage is TRBV29-1 and J usage is TRBJ2-7, with TRBD2 as a possible D gene (6 bases). Trimming took 4 bases from V and 4 from J, leaving 20 bases between them. This CDR3 comprises 15 residues. Per the germline V gene, CDR1 is SQVTM and CDR2 is ANQGSEA. CDR3: CSVVDGSHSIYEQYF. CDR3 sequence (DNA): TGCAGCGTTGTTGACGGGAGTCATTCCATTTACGAGCAGTACTTC.

This clonotype was seen many times. The chain couples TRBV10-2 to TRBJ2-1; TRBD1 agrees at 8 bases. CDR1 is WSHSY and CDR2 is SAAADI in the germline V gene. The length of the CDR3 is 15 residues. Unmatched junction bases numbered 8, after V lost 3 bases and J lost 7 bases. The CDR3 region has the DNA TGCGCCAGCAGTGACAGGGGGCTTGAGGGGAATGAGCAGTTCTTC. It yields the protein CASSDRGLEGNEQFF.

This clonotype was detected ten times or more. V usage is TRBV29-1 and J usage is TRBJ2-1; TRBD2 matches at 14 bases. V dropped 8 bases and J dropped 6; count of bases not matched to a gene: 6. The CDR3 has 14 residues. Germline assignment: CDR1 SQVTM and CDR2 ANQGSEA. CDR3 in amino acids: CSFTGLAGVNEQFF. The CDR3 DNA reads as TGCAGCTTTACGGGACTAGCGGGAGTCAATGAGCAGTTCTTC.

The chain combines TRBV9 with TRBJ2-1; D may be TRBD1 or TRBD2 (6 bases each). Germline-derived CDR1 and CDR2 are SGDLS and YYNGEE. The CDR3 covers 17 residues. V lost 4 bases and J 7 bases, leaving 24 bases between the germline ends. The chain's CDR3 is CASSSGAVGVAGNEQFF. CDR3 nucleotides: TGTGCCAGCAGCTCAGGGGCTGTGGGAGTGGCGGGGAATGAGCAGTTCTTC.

This clonotype was observed many times. The chain carries TRBV4-3 and TRBJ2-3; unclear D gene. The CDR3 length is 15 residues. Between the trimmed V and J ends, which lost 0 bases and 2 bases, there was a span of 9 bases. Germline V lookup: CDR1 LGHNA, CDR2 YSLEER. The CDR3 DNA reads TGCGCCAGCAGCCAAGATGCCTCACTCACAGATACGCAGTATTTT. This gives the protein CASSQDASLTDTQYF.

This clonotype was observed many times. This sequence joins TRBV6-5 and TRBJ1-1; D is uncertain. V gave up 7 bases and J gave up 1 base, with 10 bases separating them. Germline CDR1 and CDR2: MNHEY and SVGAGI. CDR3 length: 13 amino acids. CDR3 sequence reads: CASTGRANTEAFF. Written as DNA, the CDR3 is TGTGCCAGCACCGGACGGGCGAACACTGAAGCTTTCTTT.

There are many counts of this clonotype. The chain joins TRBV7-8 to TRBJ2-1, with a possible D match to TRBD1 (8 bases). The V end was cut by 5 bases, the J end by 8 bases, with 16 bases between. The germline V gene encodes CDR1 SGHVS and CDR2 FQNEAQ. This CDR3 has 14 amino acids. The CDR3: CASSAVQGGDEQFF. The CDR3 nucleotides read TGTGCCAGCAGCGCGGTACAGGGGGGGGATGAGCAGTTCTTC.